This T cell receptor beta chain was obtained from a study of T cells in Graves' hyperthyroidism and ophthalmopathy. The study excluded patients with uncontrolled infection, other autoimmune disease, pregnancy or lactation. Amplification yielded TCR beta CDR3 regions, with RNA transcripts as the source. An initial round of RT-PCR targeting the TCR CDR3 relied on the HTBI primer set. MiXCR, applied by TCRdb to the multiplex PCR reads, yields one record per CDR3 protein. The sample contains about 610,000 distinct CDR3 sequences, 14% to 15% of which appear only once. This clonotype was seen at least ten times. Its antigen is undetermined. Study-level findings and limits: Among clonotypes expanded in thyroid above 0.001, most were also found in blood.

V was clipped by 4 bases and J by 3 bases, with 16 bases between them. Germline loops: CDR1 SQVTM, CDR2 ANQGSEA. The CDR3 sequence is 14 residues long. The sample taken for sequencing was blood. The chain carries TRBV29-1 and TRBJ2-7; possibly TRBD1 or TRBD2 for D (6 bases each). This TCR came from a woman in her 40s with Graves' ophthalmopathy. CDR3 DNA sequence: TGCAGCGTTGTTAAGCAGGGGACTTACTACGAGCAGTACTTC. Amino acid sequence: CSVVKQGTYYEQYF.